This T cell receptor (beta chain) derives from a study of T-cell reconstitution after alpha-beta-depleted transplantation in children. Study-level findings and limits: The high TCRbeta diversity at day 60 in some patients came from surviving recipient T cells and thymic progenitors. In patients about two months after transplant, alpha-beta T cells reportedly arose from several hundred expanded graft clones. At one year after transplant, newly produced T cells mostly accounted for T-cell counts and diversity.

For this clonotype: Its antigen is still unknown.

V lost 1 base to trimming and J lost 8 bases, with 14 bases between them. The CDR3 consists of 15 residues. Germline V gives CDR1 SGHTA, CDR2 FQGNSA. Unique molecular identifiers featured in how the TCRbeta library was prepared. TCRdb re-called the PCR reads through MiXCR, storing one row per CDR3 protein. Of around 670,000 distinct CDR3 sequences in the sample, about an eighth were seen once. The J gene is TRBJ1-4, the V gene TRBV7-2; D is ambiguous. The material was PBMCs, obtained before TCRalphabeta/CD19-depleted stem cell transplant. This receptor was taken from a girl aged 2 to 10 with congenital amegakaryocytic thrombocytopenia, due to receive a stem cell transplant. CDR3 in amino acids: CASSLVGSPGEKLFF. Here the CDR3 DNA reads TGTGCCAGCAGCTTAGTGGGCAGCCCCGGAGAAAAACTGTTTTTT.